These 20 T cell receptor beta chains originate from one sample sequenced in a study of spatial heterogeneity in lung cancer. The study's findings and limits: Mutation counts in tumors were tracked by counts of expanded intratumoral alpha and beta TCRs.

One entry per CDR3 protein, called by TCRdb with MiXCR from the 5' RACE reads. The table lists roughly 11,000 distinct CDR3 sequences, just over 14% of them singletons. Indicated time point: sample taken at primary tumor resection. Their recognized antigens are unknown. The sequencing here drew on lung tumor tissue, taken at surgery. These receptors were taken from a male donor with early-stage non-small cell lung cancer.

This sequence joins TRBV13 and TRBJ2-1; D is perhaps TRBD2 (6 bases). Per the germline V gene, CDR1 is PRHDT and CDR2 is FYEKMQ (reference sequence). Trimming took 5 bases from V and 8 from J, leaving 28 bases between them. The CDR3 is made up of 18 amino acids. In DNA, the CDR3 is TGTGCCAGCAGCACCCCCCGGGACTCCACTCGAGGAGTCCATGAGCAGTTCTTC. Protein: CASSTPRDSTRGVHEQFF.

This clonotype was seen a handful of times. V is TRBV5-1 and J is TRBJ2-7; TRBD2 is a possible D gene (6 bases). Trimming shortened V by 5 bases and J by 6 bases, and 21 bases separated the two germline ends. Germline V lookup: CDR1 SGHRS, CDR2 YFSETQ. The CDR3 sequence is 15 residues long. CDR3 sequence reads: CASRNRLGSTGEQYF. The DNA of the CDR3 is TGCGCCAGCAGAAACCGACTAGGATCGACTGGCGAGCAGTACTTC.

There are many counts of this clonotype. The rearrangement joins TRBV12-3 or TRBV12-4 to TRBJ1-3, with 7 bases identical to TRBD1. This CDR3 is 17 amino acids long. Trimming took 3 bases from V and 5 from J; bases not matched to a gene: 13. This CDR3 is CASSFGQGQRSRNTIYF. The DNA of the CDR3 is TGTGCCAGCAGTTTTGGCCAGGGACAGCGAAGTCGAAACACCATATATTTT.

This clonotype was recorded at least ten times. The rearrangement links TRBV6-5 to TRBJ2-5; no firm D call. The CDR3 loop spans 13 amino acids. Germline values: CDR1 MNHEY, CDR2 SVGAGI. With 2 bases removed from V and 5 bases from J, the gap between germline ends came to 9 bases. The CDR3 loop reads CASSYAGRETQYF. CDR3 coding DNA: TGTGCCAGCAGTTACGCAGGACGCGAGACCCAGTACTTC.

The sample holds a few counts of this clonotype. The CDR3 DNA reads TGTGCCAGCAGCTTAGATGGGGACTCACCCCTCCACTTT. Translated: CASSLDGDSPLHF. V gene TRBV7-9 combines with J gene TRBJ1-6, with D perhaps matching TRBD1 (5 bases). CDR1 is SEHNR, CDR2 FQNEAQ, per germline (reference sequence). Between the trimmed V and J ends, which lost 1 base and 10 bases, there was a span of 8 bases. The CDR3 loop spans 13 amino acids.

The rearrangement links TRBV2 to TRBJ2-2; 9 positions agree with TRBD2. The CDR3 totals 16 residues. After removal of 1 base from V and 6 bases from J, the junction contained 6 bases not matched to a gene. Germline V lookup: CDR1 SNHLY, CDR2 FYNNEI. Here the CDR3 reads CASSEGLAGSAGELFF. CDR3 coding DNA: TGTGCCAGCAGTGAAGGCCTAGCGGGGTCAGCCGGGGAGCTGTTTTTT.

The rearrangement uses TRBV6-2 or TRBV6-3 and TRBJ1-4; D gene unclear. Germline V CDR1 and CDR2: MNHEY, SVGEGT. Trimming stripped 0 bases from V and 4 bases from J, with 9 bases between. This CDR3 is 15 amino acids long. For the CDR3, the DNA is TGTGCCAGCAGTTACTCGAAGGAGATTAATGAAAAACTGTTTTTT. Amino acids: CASSYSKEINEKLFF.

This clonotype has more than one count but fewer than ten. The chain's CDR3 is CASSLLSHENTEAFF. The CDR3 DNA reads TGCGCCAGCAGCTTGTTAAGCCACGAGAACACTGAAGCTTTCTTT. The chain couples TRBV5-1 to TRBJ1-1, with D uncertain. The CDR3 sequence is 15 residues long. From germline, CDR1 is SGHRS and CDR2 YFSETQ. Trimming left V 1 base short and J 1 base short, with 11 bases between.

This clonotype has at least ten counts. The chain combines TRBV7-2 with TRBJ1-2, with TRBD1 as a possible D gene (5 bases). CDR3 length: 13 amino acids. Germline-derived CDR1 and CDR2 are SGHTA and FQGNSA. V lost 0 bases, J lost 4 bases, and 6 bases lay in between. This CDR3 reads CASSLAGGYGYTF. The DNA of the CDR3 is TGTGCCAGCAGCTTAGCCGGGGGCTATGGCTACACCTTC.

Ten or more counts support this clonotype. This chain connects TRBV20-1 to TRBJ2-1; 8 bases map to TRBD2. V gave up 1 base and J gave up 6 bases; unmatched junction bases: 11. Germline V gives CDR1 DFQATT, CDR2 SNEGSKA (reference sequence). The CDR3 is made up of 16 amino acids. The DNA of the CDR3 is TGCAGTGCTAGAGTGTTCGGGAGGGGCGCGGGCAATGAGCAGTTCTTC. Translation: CSARVFGRGAGNEQFF.

This clonotype came up many times. The V gene is TRBV5-1, the J gene TRBJ2-1; 13 bases are a match to TRBD2. V trimming: 6 bases; J trimming: 8 bases; junction bases outside the gene matches: 8. The CDR3 length is 15 residues. CDR1 is SGHRS, CDR2 YFSETQ, per germline. This CDR3 is CASKLAGGGTDEQFF. The DNA of the CDR3 is TGCGCCAGCAAACTAGCGGGAGGGGGTACGGATGAGCAGTTCTTC. Looking up the rest from reference TRBV5-1 and TRBJ2-1 gives the full variable domain: KAGVTQTPRYLIKTRGQQVTLSCSPISGHRSVSWYQQTPGQGLQFLFEYFSETQRNKGNFPGRFSGRQFSNSRSEMNVSTLELGDSALYLCASKLAGGGTDEQFFGPGTRLTVL.

This clonotype was detected ten times or more. CDR3 in amino acids: CSARTSGRADTQYF. DNA of the CDR3: TGCAGTGCCAGGACTAGCGGGAGGGCAGATACGCAGTATTTT. The gene calls are TRBV20-1 and TRBJ2-3, with 15 bases identical to TRBD2. Germline lookup yields CDR1 DFQATT and CDR2 SNEGSKA (reference sequence). V lost 6 bases and J lost 4; bases outside the gene matches: 2. The CDR3 extends over 14 amino acids.

This clonotype counts as medium-sized. The V call is TRBV18, the J call TRBJ2-1, with a possible D match to TRBD1 (6 bases). V was pared by 5 bases and J by 2 bases, with 7 bases between. The germline CDR1 and CDR2 sequences are KGHSH and LQKENI. The CDR3 consists of 13 residues. This chain's CDR3 is CASSTGTYNEQFF. The DNA of the CDR3 is TGTGCCAGCTCAACAGGGACCTACAATGAGCAGTTCTTC. Full variable domain (rest looked up from reference TRBV18 and TRBJ2-1): NAGVMQNPRHLVRRRGQEARLRCSPMKGHSHVYWYRQLPEEGLKFMVYLQKENIIDESGMPKERFSAEFPKEGPSILRIQQVVRGDSAAYFCASSTGTYNEQFFGPGTRLTVL.

In this sample, this clonotype turned up many times. The gene calls are TRBV29-1 and TRBJ2-1; unclear D gene. This CDR3 contains 13 residues. Between the trimmed V and J ends, which lost 7 bases and 5 bases, there was a span of 15 bases. Germline V CDR1 and CDR2: SQVTM, ANQGSEA. The CDR3 loop reads CSAAQALNNEQFF. The CDR3 nucleotides are TGCAGCGCAGCACAAGCGCTAAACAATGAGCAGTTCTTC.

This clonotype was seen at least ten times. The chain combines TRBV24-1 with TRBJ2-5; 8 nucleotides line up with TRBD1. J lost 10 bases, V lost 1 base, and 4 bases had no gene match. CDR1 is KGHDR, CDR2 SFDVKD, per germline. The CDR3 totals 13 residues. The CDR3 DNA reads TGTGCCACCAGTGATTTCGAACAGGGGGTCCAGTACTTC. It yields the protein CATSDFEQGVQYF.

This clonotype was recorded many times. The rearrangement joins TRBV7-2 to TRBJ2-3; D possibly uses TRBD1 or TRBD2 (5 bases each). This CDR3 is built from 15 residues. The germline gives CDR1 SGHTA, CDR2 FQGNSA. Trimming stripped 1 base from V and 4 bases from J, with 12 bases between. Written as DNA, the CDR3 is TGTGCCAGCAGCTTAGGGGGCTACGGGGCAGATACGCAGTATTTT. It specifies CASSLGGYGADTQYF.

This clonotype was seen ten or more times. The gene calls are TRBV29-1 and TRBJ2-7; D gene uncertain. The CDR3 totals 13 residues. CDR1 and CDR2 (germline): SQVTM, ANQGSEA. The V end lost 2 bases, the J end lost 0 bases, and 8 bases lay between the germline ends. CDR3 residues: CSVESTISYEQYF. The CDR3 coding sequence is TGCAGCGTTGAATCGACAATCTCCTACGAGCAGTACTTC.

This clonotype was counted only a few times. The chain's CDR3 is CASSQGADTQYF. The CDR3, as DNA: TGCGCCAGCAGCCAAGGGGCAGATACGCAGTATTTT. The rearrangement joins TRBV4-1 to TRBJ2-3, with D unclear. The germline gives CDR1 MGHRA, CDR2 YSYEKL. The CDR3 has 12 residues. V was trimmed by 1 base and J by 4 bases, leaving 3 bases between them.

This clonotype was seen repeatedly, ten times or more. The V and J genes are TRBV7-2 and TRBJ1-3; D is undetermined. Trimming removed 1 base from V and 0 bases from J, with 4 bases in between. The germline CDR1 and CDR2 sequences are SGHTA and FQGNSA. The CDR3 is 14 residues long. This chain's CDR3 is CASSLGGSGNTIYF. The CDR3 bases are TGTGCCAGCAGCTTAGGGGGCTCTGGAAACACCATATATTTT. The full variable domain, with the rest looked up from reference TRBV7-2 and TRBJ1-3, is GAGVSQSPSNKVTEKGKDVELRCDPISGHTALYWYRQSLGQGLEFLIYFQGNSAPDKSGLPSDRFSAERTGGSVSTLTIQRTQQEDSAVYLCASSLGGSGNTIYFGEGSWLTVV.

The J gene is TRBJ2-4, the V gene TRBV2; a possible D gene is TRBD1 (5 bases). With 3 bases removed from V and 3 bases from J, the gap between germline ends came to 12 bases. CDR3 length equals 15 residues. In germline, CDR1 is SNHLY, CDR2 FYNNEI. The CDR3 protein is CASSDQGIVKNIQYF. The CDR3 region has the DNA TGTGCCAGCAGTGATCAGGGTATTGTCAAAAACATTCAGTACTTC.